This T cell receptor (beta chain) was sequenced for a study of blood T cells in healthy people across ages. Study outcomes and limitations: Investigators treated diversity estimates from one million T cells as underestimates.

Turning to this clonotype: Its antigen remains unknown. One junction end does not reproduce the germline sequence, and a read error may be involved.

A J-beta primer mix and a sample-barcoded 5' primer were used in a second PCR of roughly 6 to 12 cycles. Each TCR beta cDNA got a 12-nucleotide random molecular identifier. TCRdb fed the 5' RACE reads into MiXCR, producing one record per CDR3 protein. The profile shows around 1.5 million distinct CDR3 sequences, around 42% of them singletons. The germline CDR1 and CDR2 sequences are SEHNR and FQNEAQ (reference sequence). The CDR3 covers 15 residues. This sequence was found in a woman in her late teens or twenties in good health. Specimen: blood. The V gene is TRBV7-9, the J gene TRBJ1-4, with 9 bases aligning to TRBD1. CDR3 nucleotide sequence: TGTGCCGGCAGCCGTCCCGGGACAGGGAATGAAAAACTGTTTTTT. Translating gives CAGSRPGTGNEKLFF.